These T cell receptor beta chains were read from a single sample in a study of T cell responses to AZD1222 COVID-19 vaccine. Measured with immunoSEQ multiplex PCR; TCRdb has only the in-frame clones, and not every one. The sample shows roughly 180,000 clones, about nine tenths of them seen only once. This specimen consisted of peripheral blood, obtained 28 days after the second AZD1222 dose. The receptors stem from an adult who received the AZD1222 COVID-19 vaccine. Each CDR3 is given with its conserved first and last residue. Fields, in order: clone size, V gene, J gene, D gene, CDR3 protein, CDR3 DNA. The D gene is left open where the match is weak. Clone size appears in some rows only: once, few, many, or a class for an expanded clone.

.	TRBV10-2	TRBJ2-3	.	CASTLASSTDTQYF	TGCGCCAGCACCCTCGCCTCTAGCACAGATACGCAGTATTTT
.	TRBV28	TRBJ1-5	TRBD1	CASKGHGTEINQPQHF	TGTGCCAGCAAGGGGCATGGGACAGAGATCAATCAGCCCCAGCATTTT
.	TRBV18	TRBJ2-7	.	CASSPPLDNTNKDEQYF	TGTGCCAGCTCACCACCTTTAGACAATACGAACAAGGACGAGCAGTACTTC
.	TRBV6-5	TRBJ2-7	TRBD1	CASSSRDRPPYEQYF	TGTGCCAGCAGTTCCCGGGACAGGCCCCCCTACGAGCAGTACTTC
.	TRBV19	TRBJ1-1	.	CASSIVGRTEAFF	TGTGCCAGTAGTATAGTCGGACGGACTGAAGCTTTCTTT
.	TRBV6-5	TRBJ1-1	.	CASSYFGDTEAFF	TGTGCCAGCAGTTACTTCGGGGACACTGAAGCTTTCTTT
once	TRBV3-1/TRBV3-2	TRBJ2-1	.	CASSQDLRNEQFF	TGTGCCAGCAGCCAAGATCTCCGGAATGAGCAGTTCTTC
once	TRBV18	TRBJ2-7	.	CASSPRSSYEQYF	TGTGCCAGCTCACCACGGAGCTCCTACGAGCAGTACTTC
.	TRBV25-1	TRBJ1-2	.	CASSEPGALDYGYTF	TGTGCCAGCAGTGAGCCGGGGGCGCTAGACTATGGCTACACCTTC
.	TRBV27	TRBJ1-4	TRBD1	CASSRDIRGPAEKLFF	TGTGCCAGCAGCAGAGACATCAGGGGGCCAGCTGAAAAACTGTTTTTT
.	TRBV6-5	TRBJ1-3	.	CASSWEVSGNTIYF	TGTGCCAGCAGTTGGGAGGTTTCTGGAAACACCATATATTTT
.	TRBV19	TRBJ2-5	TRBD2	CASSTGLADGETQYF	TGTGCCAGTAGTACCGGACTAGCGGATGGGGAGACCCAGTACTTC
.	TRBV7-9	TRBJ2-3	.	CASSPVADPTDTQYF	TGTGCCAGCAGCCCGGTAGCGGATCCCACAGATACGCAGTATTTT
.	TRBV24-1	TRBJ2-2	TRBD2	CANAEGIAGVSTGELFF	TGTGCCAACGCTGAGGGAATAGCGGGAGTGAGCACCGGGGAGCTGTTTTTT
.	TRBV19	TRBJ2-1	.	CASSAAGGSYNEQFF	TGTGCCAGTAGCGCCGCCGGGGGATCTTACAATGAGCAGTTCTTC
.	TRBV5-4	TRBJ1-1	.	CASSLVDPGTEAFF	TGTGCCAGCAGCTTGGTGGACCCAGGAACTGAAGCTTTCTTT
.	TRBV27	TRBJ2-2	TRBD1	CASSKQGAFTGELFF	TGTGCCAGCAGTAAACAGGGGGCATTCACCGGGGAGCTGTTTTTT
.	TRBV29-1	TRBJ2-3	.	CSVSGLPGTDTQYF	TGCAGCGTGTCAGGGCTCCCTGGCACAGATACGCAGTATTTT
once	TRBV15	TRBJ1-1	.	CATSRANRLNTEAFF	TGTGCCACCAGCAGAGCCAACAGGCTGAACACTGAAGCTTTCTTT
.	TRBV29-1	TRBJ1-4	.	CSVGEKAGGKLFF	TGCAGCGTTGGAGAAAAGGCTGGCGGAAAACTGTTTTTT
.	TRBV18	TRBJ1-5	.	CASSPGAGDQPQHF	TGTGCCAGCTCACCCGGCGCGGGGGATCAGCCCCAGCATTTT
.	TRBV6-5	TRBJ1-1	.	CASRLGHRAFF	TGTGCCAGCAGACTGGGACACCGGGCTTTCTTT
.	TRBV21-1	TRBJ1-5	.	CASSKWGPAHSNQPQHF	TGTGCCAGCAGCAAATGGGGGCCAGCACATAGCAATCAGCCCCAGCATTTT
.	TRBV7-8	TRBJ2-1	.	CASSLLWRLEDNEQFF	TGTGCCAGCAGCTTATTGTGGCGATTGGAGGACAATGAGCAGTTCTTC
.	TRBV11-2	TRBJ1-2	TRBD1	CASSLTTGTEEGYTF	TGTGCCAGCAGCTTAACTACCGGGACAGAAGAGGGCTACACCTTC
few	TRBV4-1	TRBJ2-1	TRBD2	CASSPGVAGALDEQFF	TGCGCCAGCAGCCCCGGGGTAGCGGGGGCCCTAGATGAGCAGTTCTTC